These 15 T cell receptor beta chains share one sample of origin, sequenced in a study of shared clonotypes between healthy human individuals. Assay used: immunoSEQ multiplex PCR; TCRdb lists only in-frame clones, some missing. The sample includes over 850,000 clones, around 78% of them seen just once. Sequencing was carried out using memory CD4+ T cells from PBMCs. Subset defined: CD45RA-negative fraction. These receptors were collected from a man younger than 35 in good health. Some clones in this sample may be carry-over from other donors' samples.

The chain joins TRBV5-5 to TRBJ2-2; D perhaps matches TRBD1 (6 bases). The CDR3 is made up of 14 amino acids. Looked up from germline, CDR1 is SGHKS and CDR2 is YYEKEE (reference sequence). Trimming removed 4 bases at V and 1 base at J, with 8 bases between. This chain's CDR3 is CASSQQGNTGELFF. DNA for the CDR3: TGTGCCAGCAGCCAACAGGGGAACACCGGGGAGCTGTTTTTT.

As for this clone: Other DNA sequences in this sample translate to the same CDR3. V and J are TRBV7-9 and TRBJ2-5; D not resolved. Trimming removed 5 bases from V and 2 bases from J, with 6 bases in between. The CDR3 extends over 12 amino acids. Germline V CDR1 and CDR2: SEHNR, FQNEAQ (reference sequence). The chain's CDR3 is CASSLPQETQYF. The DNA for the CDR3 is TGTGCCAGCAGCCTCCCACAAGAGACCCAGTACTTC. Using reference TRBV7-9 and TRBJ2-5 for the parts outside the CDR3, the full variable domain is DTGVSQNPRHKITKRGQNVTFRCDPISEHNRLYWYRQTLGQGPEFLTYFQNEAQLEKSRLLSDRFSAERPKGSFSTLEIQRTEQGDSAMYLCASSLPQETQYFGPGTRLLVL.

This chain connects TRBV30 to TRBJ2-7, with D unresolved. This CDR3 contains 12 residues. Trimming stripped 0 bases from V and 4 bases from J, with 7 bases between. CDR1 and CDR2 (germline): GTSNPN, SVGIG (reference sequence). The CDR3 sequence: CAWSVFGYEQYF. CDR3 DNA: TGTGCCTGGAGTGTATTCGGTTACGAGCAGTACTTC.

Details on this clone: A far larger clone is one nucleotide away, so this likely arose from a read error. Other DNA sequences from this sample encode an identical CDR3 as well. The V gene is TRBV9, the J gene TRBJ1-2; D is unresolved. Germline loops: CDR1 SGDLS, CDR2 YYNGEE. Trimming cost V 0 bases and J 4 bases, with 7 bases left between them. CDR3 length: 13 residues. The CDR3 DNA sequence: TGTGCCAGCAGCGTAGTGACGGGCTATGGCTACACCTTC. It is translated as CASSVVTGYGYTF.

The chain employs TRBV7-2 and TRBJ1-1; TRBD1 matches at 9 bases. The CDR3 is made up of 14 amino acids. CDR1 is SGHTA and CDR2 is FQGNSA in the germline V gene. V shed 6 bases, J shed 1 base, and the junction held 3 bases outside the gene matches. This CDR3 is CASRLGQGNTEAFF. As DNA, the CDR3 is TGTGCCAGCAGACTGGGACAGGGGAACACTGAAGCTTTCTTT.

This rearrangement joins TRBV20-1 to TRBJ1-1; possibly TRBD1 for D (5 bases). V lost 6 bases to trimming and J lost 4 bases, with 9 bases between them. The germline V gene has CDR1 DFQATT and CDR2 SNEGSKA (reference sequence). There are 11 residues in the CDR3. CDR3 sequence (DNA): TGCAGTGCCCCCGGGGCCACTGAAGCTTTCTTT. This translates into CSAPGATEAFF.

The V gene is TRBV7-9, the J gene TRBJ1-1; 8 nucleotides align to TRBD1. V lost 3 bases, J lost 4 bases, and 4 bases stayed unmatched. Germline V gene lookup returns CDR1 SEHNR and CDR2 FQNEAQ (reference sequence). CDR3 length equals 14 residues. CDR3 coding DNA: TGTGCCAGCAGCTTTACAGGGGGAGGCACTGAAGCTTTCTTT. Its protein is CASSFTGGGTEAFF.

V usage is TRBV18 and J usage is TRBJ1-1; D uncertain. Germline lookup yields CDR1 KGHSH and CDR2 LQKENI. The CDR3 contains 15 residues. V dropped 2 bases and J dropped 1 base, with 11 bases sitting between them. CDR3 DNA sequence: TGTGCCAGCTCACCAATCTTGAGAAAGAACACTGAAGCTTTCTTT. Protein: CASSPILRKNTEAFF.

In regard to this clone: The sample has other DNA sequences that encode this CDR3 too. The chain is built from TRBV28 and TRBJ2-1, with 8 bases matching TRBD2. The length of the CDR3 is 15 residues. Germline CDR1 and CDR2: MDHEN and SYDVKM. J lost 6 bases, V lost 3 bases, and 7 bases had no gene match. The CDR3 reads CASSFGLAGRNEQFF. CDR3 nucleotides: TGTGCCAGCAGTTTTGGTCTAGCGGGCCGCAATGAGCAGTTCTTC.

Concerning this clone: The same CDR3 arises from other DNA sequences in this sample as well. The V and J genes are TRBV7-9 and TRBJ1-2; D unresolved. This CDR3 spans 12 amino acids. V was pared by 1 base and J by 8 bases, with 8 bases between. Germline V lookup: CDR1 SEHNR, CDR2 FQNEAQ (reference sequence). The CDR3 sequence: CASSLVGRGYTF. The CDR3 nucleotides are TGTGCCAGCAGCTTAGTGGGTCGCGGCTACACCTTC.

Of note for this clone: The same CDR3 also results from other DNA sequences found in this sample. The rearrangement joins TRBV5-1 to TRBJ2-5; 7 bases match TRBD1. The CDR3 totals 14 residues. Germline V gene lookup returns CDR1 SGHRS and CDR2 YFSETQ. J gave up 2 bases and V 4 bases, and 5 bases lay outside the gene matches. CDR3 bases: TGCGCCAGCAGCACAGGACAGGTTCAAGAGACCCAGTACTTC. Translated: CASSTGQVQETQYF.

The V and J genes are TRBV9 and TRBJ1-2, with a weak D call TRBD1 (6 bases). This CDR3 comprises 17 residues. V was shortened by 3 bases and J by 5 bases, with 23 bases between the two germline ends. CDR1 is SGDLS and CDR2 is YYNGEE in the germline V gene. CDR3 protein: CASSGGAVEDRPYGYTF. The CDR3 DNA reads TGTGCCAGCAGCGGGGGGGCTGTCGAGGACAGACCGTATGGCTACACCTTC.

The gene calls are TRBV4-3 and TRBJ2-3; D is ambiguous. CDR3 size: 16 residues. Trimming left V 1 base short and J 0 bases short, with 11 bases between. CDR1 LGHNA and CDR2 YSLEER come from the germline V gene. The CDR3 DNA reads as TGCGCCAGCAGCCAAGGCTCGGGTATAAGCACAGATACGCAGTATTTT. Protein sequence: CASSQGSGISTDTQYF.

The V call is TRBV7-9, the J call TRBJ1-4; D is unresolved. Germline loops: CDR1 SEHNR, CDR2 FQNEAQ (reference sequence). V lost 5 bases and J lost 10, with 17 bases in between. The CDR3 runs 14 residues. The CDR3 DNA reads TGTGCCAGCAGCCCCCCGGACCCCCCGGGAAAACTGTTTTTT. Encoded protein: CASSPPDPPGKLFF.

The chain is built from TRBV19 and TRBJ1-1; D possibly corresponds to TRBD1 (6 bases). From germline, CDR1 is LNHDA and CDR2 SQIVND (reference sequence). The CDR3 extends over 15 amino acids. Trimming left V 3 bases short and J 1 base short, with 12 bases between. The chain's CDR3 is CASSIGQRRNTEAFF. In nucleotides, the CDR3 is TGTGCCAGTAGTATCGGACAGCGGAGGAACACTGAAGCTTTCTTT. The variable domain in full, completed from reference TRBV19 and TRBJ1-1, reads DGGITQSPKYLFRKEGQNVTLSCEQNLNHDAMYWYRQDPGQGLRLIYYSQIVNDFQKGDIAEGYSVSREKKESFPLTVTSAQKNPTAFYLCASSIGQRRNTEAFFGQGTRLTVV.